What follows describes a single TCR beta chain. These data originate in a study of blood T cell repertoires in COVID-19. Study-wide background: The origin of the acute and convalescent COVID-19 samples was the United States, Italy and Spain.

The CDR3 contains 13 residues. Methods used by the authors: Amplification of reference gene primers provided the estimated nucleated cell counts. Produced via immunoSEQ multiplex PCR; TCRdb's table is partial and in-frame only. V, J and clone size reflect that table, while D and trimming were determined from the DNA. The sample has about 55,000 clones, around 86% seen once. The chain carries TRBV1 and TRBJ1-1; the tabulated D call, TRBD1, remains unverified against the DNA. TRBV1 is deemed a pseudogene. The sequenced sample consisted of peripheral blood. The clonotype originates from a woman in her fifties or sixties with acute or convalescent COVID-19. CDR3 sequence (DNA): TGCACCAGCAGGCAACAGGGGAGCACTGAAGCTTTCTTT. Translating gives CTSRQQGSTEAFF.